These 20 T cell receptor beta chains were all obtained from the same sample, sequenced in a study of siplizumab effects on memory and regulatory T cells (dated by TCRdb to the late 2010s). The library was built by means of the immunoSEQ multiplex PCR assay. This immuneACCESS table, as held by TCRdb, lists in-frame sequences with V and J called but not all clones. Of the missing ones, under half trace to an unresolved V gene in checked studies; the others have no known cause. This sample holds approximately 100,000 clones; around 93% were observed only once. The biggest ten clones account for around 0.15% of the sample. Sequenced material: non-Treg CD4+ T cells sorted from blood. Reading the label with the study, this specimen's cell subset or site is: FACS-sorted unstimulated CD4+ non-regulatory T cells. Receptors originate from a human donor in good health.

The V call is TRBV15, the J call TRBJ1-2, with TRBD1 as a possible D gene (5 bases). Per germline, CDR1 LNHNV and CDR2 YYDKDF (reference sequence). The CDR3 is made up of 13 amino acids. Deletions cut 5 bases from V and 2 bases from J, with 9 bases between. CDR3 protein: CATSEDRNYGYTF. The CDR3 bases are TGTGCCACCAGCGAAGACAGAAACTATGGCTACACCTTC.

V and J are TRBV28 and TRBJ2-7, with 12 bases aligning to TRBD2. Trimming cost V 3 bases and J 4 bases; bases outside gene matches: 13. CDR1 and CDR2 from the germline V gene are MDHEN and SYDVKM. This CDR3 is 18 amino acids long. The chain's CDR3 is CASSFPKAGLAGGYEQYF. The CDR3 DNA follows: TGTGCCAGCAGTTTTCCAAAAGCCGGCCTAGCGGGGGGGTACGAGCAGTACTTC. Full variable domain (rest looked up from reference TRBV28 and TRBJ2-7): DVKVTQSSRYLVKRTGEKVFLECVQDMDHENMFWYRQDPGLGLRLIYFSYDVKMKEKGDIPEGYSVSREKKERFSLILESASTNQTSMYLCASSFPKAGLAGGYEQYFGPGTRLTVT.

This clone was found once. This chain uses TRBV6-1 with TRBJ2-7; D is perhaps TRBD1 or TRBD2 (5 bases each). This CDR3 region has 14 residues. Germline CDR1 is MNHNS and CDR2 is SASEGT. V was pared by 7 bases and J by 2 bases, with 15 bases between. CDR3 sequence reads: CASTLRDGTYEQYF. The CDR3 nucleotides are TGTGCCAGCACGCTAAGGGACGGAACCTACGAGCAGTACTTC.

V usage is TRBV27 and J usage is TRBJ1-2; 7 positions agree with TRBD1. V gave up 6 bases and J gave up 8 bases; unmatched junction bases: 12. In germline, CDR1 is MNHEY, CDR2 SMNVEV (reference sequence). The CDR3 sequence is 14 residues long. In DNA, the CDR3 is TGTGCCAGCAGGGTCTCAGGGGGTGTGGAGGGCTACACCTTC. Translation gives CASRVSGGVEGYTF.

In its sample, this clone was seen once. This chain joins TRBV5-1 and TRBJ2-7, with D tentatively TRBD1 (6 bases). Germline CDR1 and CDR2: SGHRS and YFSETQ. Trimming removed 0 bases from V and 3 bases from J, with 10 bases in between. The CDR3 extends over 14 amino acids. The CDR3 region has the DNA TGCGCCAGCAGCTTGGTTCGCAGGGGCTACGAGCAGTACTTC. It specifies CASSLVRRGYEQYF.

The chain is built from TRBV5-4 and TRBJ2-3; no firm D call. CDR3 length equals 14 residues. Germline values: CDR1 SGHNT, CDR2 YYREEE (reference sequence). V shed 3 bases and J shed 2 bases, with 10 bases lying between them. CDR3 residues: CASSSDAYTDTQYF. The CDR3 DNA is TGTGCCAGCAGCTCCGACGCCTACACAGATACGCAGTATTTT.

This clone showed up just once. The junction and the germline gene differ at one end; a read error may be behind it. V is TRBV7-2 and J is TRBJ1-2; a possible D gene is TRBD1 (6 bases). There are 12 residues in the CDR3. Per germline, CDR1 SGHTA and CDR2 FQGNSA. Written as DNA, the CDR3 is TGTGCCAGCAGCTTTGTGGATCGGGGGCAGGGCTTC. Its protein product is CASSFVDRGQGF.

The CDR3 sequence: CASRSFRTGEPRAEAFF. The CDR3 DNA follows: TGTGCCAGCAGATCCTTTCGGACAGGGGAGCCTAGAGCTGAAGCTTTCTTT. The chain uses TRBV27 and TRBJ1-1; 9 bases agree with TRBD1. In germline, CDR1 is MNHEY, CDR2 SMNVEV (reference sequence). The CDR3 sequence is 17 residues long. After removal of 6 bases from V and 6 bases from J, the junction contained 17 bases not matched to a gene.

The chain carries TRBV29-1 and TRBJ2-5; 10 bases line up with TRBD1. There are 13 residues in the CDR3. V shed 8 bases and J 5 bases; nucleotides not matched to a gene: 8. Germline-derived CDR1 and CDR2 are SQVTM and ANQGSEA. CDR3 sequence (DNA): TGCAGCAATACCGGGACAGGGGCTGAGACCCAGTACTTC. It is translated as CSNTGTGAETQYF.

The CDR3 DNA reads TGTGCTAGTGCCCCTCAGGGACGGCCAGAAAAACTGTTTTTT. It encodes CASAPQGRPEKLFF. The chain combines TRBV12-5 with TRBJ1-4; perhaps TRBD1 as D (5 bases). The CDR3 totals 14 residues. CDR1 and CDR2 (germline): LGHNT, FRNRAP. V lost 7 bases and J lost 8, with 17 bases in between.

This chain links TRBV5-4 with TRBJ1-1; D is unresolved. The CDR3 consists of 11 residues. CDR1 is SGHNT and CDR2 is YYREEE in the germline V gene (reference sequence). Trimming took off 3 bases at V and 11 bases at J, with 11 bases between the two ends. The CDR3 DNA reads TGTGCCAGCAGCTCCCGGCACGGGGCTTTCTTT. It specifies CASSSRHGAFF.

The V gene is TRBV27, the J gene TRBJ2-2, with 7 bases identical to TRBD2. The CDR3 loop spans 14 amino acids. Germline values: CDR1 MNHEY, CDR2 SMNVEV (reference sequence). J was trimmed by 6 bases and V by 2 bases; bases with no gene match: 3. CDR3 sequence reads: CASSLMAGAGELFF. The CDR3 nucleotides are TGTGCCAGCAGTTTAATGGCGGGGGCCGGGGAGCTGTTTTTT.

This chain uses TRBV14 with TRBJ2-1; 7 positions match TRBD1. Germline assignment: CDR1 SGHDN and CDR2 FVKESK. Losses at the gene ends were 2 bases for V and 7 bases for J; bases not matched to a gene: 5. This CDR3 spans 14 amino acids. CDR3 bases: TGTGCCAGCAGCCAATACAGGGGAGTGAATGAGCAGTTCTTC. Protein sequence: CASSQYRGVNEQFF.

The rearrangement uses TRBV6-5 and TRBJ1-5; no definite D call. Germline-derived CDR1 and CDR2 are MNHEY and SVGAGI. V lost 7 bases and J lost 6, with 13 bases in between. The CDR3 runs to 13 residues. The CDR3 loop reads CASTAGPSQPQHF. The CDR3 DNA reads TGTGCCAGCACGGCGGGTCCGAGTCAGCCCCAGCATTTT.

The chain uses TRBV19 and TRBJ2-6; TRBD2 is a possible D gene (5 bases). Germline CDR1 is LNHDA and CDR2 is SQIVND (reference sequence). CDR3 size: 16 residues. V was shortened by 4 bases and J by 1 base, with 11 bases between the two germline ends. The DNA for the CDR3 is TGTGCCAGTAGTAAAGGGAGACCATCTGGGGCCAACGTCCTGACTTTC. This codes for CASSKGRPSGANVLTF. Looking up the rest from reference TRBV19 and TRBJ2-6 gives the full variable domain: DGGITQSPKYLFRKEGQNVTLSCEQNLNHDAMYWYRQDPGQGLRLIYYSQIVNDFQKGDIAEGYSVSREKKESFPLTVTSAQKNPTAFYLCASSKGRPSGANVLTFGAGSRLTVL.

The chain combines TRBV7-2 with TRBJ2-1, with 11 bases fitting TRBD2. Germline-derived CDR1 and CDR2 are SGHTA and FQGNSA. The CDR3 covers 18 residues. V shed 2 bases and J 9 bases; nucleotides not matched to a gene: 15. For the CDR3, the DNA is TGTGCCAGCAGCTTACTTAGTATAGCGGGGGGGCTCTCTGGTGAGCAGTTCTTC. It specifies CASSLLSIAGGLSGEQFF.

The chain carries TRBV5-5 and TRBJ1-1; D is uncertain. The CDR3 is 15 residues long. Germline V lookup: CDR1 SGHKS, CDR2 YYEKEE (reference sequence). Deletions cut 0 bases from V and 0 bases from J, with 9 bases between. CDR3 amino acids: CASSLGARMNTEAFF. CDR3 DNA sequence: TGTGCCAGCAGCTTGGGGGCGCGTATGAACACTGAAGCTTTCTTT.

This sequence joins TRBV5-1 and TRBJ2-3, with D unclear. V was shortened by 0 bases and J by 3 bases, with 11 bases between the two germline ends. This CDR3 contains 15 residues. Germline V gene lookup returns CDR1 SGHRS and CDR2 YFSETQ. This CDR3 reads CASSLDGIRTDTQYF. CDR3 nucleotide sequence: TGCGCCAGCAGCTTGGACGGAATTAGAACAGATACGCAGTATTTT.

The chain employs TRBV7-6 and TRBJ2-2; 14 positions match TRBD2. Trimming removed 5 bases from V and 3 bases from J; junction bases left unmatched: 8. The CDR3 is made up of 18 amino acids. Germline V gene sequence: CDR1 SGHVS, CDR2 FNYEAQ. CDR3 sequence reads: CASSRRLAGGLDTGELFF. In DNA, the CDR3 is TGTGCCAGCAGCCGAAGACTAGCGGGGGGGCTAGACACCGGGGAGCTGTTTTTT.

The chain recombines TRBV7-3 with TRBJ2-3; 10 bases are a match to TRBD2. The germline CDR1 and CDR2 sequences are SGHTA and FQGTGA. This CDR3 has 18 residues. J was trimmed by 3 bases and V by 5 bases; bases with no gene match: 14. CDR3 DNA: TGTGCCAGCAGCCCAAAGGGGGCCGGGACTAGCGTAACAGATACGCAGTATTTT. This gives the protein CASSPKGAGTSVTDTQYF.